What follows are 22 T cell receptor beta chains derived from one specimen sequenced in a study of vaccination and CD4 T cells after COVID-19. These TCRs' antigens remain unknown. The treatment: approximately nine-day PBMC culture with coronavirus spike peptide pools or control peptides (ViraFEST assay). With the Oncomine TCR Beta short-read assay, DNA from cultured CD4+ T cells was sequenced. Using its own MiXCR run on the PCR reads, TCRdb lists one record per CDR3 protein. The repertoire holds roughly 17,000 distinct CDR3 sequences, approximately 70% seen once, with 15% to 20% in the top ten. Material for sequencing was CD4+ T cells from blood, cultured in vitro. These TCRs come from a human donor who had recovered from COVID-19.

The chain's CDR3 is CASSPLVGSGYTF. The CDR3 coding sequence is TGTGCCAGCAGCCCCCTTGTGGGATCCGGCTACACCTTC. The gene calls are TRBV11-2 and TRBJ1-2; D not certain. Trimming removed 5 bases at V and 8 bases at J, with 15 bases between. Looked up from germline, CDR1 is SGHAT and CDR2 is FQNNGV. The CDR3 spans 13 residues.

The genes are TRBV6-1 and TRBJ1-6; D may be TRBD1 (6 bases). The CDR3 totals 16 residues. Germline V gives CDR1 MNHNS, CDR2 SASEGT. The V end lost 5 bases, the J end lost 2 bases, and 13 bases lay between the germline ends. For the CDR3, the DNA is TGTGCCAGCAGTATATCGGACAGTCCCTATAATTCACCCCTCCACTTT. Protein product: CASSISDSPYNSPLHF.

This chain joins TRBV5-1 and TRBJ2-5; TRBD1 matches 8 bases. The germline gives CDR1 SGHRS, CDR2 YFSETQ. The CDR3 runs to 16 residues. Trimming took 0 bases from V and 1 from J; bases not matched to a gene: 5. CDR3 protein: CASSLVGQGPQETQYF. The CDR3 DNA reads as TGCGCCAGCAGCTTGGTAGGACAGGGACCCCAAGAGACCCAGTACTTC.

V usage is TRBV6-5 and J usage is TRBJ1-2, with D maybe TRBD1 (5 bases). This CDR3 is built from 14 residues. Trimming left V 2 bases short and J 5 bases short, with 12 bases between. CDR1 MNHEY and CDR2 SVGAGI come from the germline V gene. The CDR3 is CASSYEGKGYGYTF. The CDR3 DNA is TGTGCCAGCAGTTACGAAGGGAAGGGGTATGGCTACACCTTC.

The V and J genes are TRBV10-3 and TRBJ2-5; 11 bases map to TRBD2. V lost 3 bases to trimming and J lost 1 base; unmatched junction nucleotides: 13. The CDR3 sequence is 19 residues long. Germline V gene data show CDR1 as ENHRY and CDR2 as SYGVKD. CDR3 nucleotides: TGTGCCATCAGTGACTTCTCGAGTCTAGCGGGGGGAGCCCAAGAGACCCAGTACTTC. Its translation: CAISDFSSLAGGAQETQYF.

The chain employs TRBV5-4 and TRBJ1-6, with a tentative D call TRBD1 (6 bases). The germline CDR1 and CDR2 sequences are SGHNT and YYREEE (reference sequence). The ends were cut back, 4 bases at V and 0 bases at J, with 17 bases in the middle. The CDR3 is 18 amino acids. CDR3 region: CASSIGGPTSSYNSPLHF. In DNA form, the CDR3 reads TGTGCCAGCAGCATTGGGGGCCCTACGAGCTCCTATAATTCACCCCTCCACTTT.

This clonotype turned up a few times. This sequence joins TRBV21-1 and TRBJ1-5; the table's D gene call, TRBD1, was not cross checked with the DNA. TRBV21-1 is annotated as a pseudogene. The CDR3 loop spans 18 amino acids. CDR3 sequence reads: CASSKASIQGVSNQPQHF. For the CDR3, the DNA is TGTGCCAGCAGCAAAGCTTCCATCCAGGGAGTCAGCAATCAGCCCCAGCATTTT.

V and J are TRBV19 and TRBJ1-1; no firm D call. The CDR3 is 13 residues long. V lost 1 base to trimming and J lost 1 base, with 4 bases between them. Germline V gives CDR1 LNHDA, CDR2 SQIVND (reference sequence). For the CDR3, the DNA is TGTGCCAGTAGTATAGTGCAGAACACTGAAGCTTTCTTT. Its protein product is CASSIVQNTEAFF.

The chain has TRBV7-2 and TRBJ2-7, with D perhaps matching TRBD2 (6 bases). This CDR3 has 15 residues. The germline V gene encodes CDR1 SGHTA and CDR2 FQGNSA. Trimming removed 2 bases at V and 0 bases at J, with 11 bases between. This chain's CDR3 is CASSLTAGPSYEQYF. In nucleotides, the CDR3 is TGTGCCAGCAGCTTAACGGCGGGGCCCTCCTACGAGCAGTACTTC.

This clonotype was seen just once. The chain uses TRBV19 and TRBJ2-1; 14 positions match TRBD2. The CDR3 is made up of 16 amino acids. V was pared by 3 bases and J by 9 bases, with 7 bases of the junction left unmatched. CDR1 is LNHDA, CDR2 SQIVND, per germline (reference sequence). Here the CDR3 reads CASSIGGTSGRSEQFF. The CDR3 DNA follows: TGTGCCAGTAGTATTGGCGGGACTAGCGGGAGATCTGAGCAGTTCTTC.

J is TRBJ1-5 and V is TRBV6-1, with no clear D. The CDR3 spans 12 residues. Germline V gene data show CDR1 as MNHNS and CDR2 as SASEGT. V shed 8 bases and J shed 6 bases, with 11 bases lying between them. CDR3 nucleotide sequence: TGTGCCAGCGAACAGCCGGGTCAGCCCCAGCATTTT. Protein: CASEQPGQPQHF.

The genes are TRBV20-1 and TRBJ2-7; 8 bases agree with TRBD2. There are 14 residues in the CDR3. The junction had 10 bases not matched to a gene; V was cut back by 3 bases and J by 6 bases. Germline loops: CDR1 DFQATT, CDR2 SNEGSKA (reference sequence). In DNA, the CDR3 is TGCAGTGCTAGTTCCCGGGAGGGATCATCCGAGCAGTACTTC. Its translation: CSASSREGSSEQYF.

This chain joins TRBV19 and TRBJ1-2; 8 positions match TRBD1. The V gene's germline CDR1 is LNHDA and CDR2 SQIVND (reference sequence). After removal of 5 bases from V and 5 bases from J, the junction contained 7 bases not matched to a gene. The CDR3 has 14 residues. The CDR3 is CASSLPDRDYGYTF. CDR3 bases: TGTGCCAGTAGTCTTCCGGACAGGGATTATGGCTACACCTTC.

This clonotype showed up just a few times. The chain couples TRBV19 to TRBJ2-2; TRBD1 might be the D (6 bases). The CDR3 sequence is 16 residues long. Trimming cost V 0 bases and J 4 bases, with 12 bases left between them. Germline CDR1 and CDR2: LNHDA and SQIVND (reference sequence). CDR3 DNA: TGTGCCAGTAGTATAGACCAGGGGTTGGGCACCGGGGAGCTGTTTTTT. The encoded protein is CASSIDQGLGTGELFF.

The CDR3: CASSEQQGYSNQPQHF. CDR3 sequence (DNA): TGTGCCAGCAGTGAGCAACAGGGCTATAGCAATCAGCCCCAGCATTTT. The chain recombines TRBV6-1 with TRBJ1-5, with a weak D call TRBD1 (6 bases). The germline V gene has CDR1 MNHNS and CDR2 SASEGT. The CDR3 consists of 16 residues. The germline V and J ends were trimmed by 3 bases and 0 bases, with 12 bases remaining between them.

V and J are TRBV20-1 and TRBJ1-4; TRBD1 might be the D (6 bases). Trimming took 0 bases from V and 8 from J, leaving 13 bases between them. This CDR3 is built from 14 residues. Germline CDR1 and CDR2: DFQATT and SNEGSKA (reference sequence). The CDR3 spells CSAREGGAGEKLFF. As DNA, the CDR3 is TGCAGTGCTAGAGAAGGGGGGGCAGGGGAAAAACTGTTTTTT.

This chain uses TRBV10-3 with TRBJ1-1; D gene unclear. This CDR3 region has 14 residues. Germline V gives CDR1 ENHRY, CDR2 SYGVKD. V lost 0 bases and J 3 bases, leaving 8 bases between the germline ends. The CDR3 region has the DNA TGTGCCATCAGTGAGTCGTTCATAGACACTGAAGCTTTCTTT. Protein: CAISESFIDTEAFF.

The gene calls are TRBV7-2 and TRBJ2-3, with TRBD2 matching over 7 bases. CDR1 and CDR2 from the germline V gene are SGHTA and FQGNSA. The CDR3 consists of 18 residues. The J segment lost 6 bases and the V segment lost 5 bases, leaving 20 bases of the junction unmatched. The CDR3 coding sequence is TGTGCCAGCAGCCTCCCCGGCGGGGGAGACTACCCTCCTGATACGCAGTATTTT. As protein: CASSLPGGGDYPPDTQYF.

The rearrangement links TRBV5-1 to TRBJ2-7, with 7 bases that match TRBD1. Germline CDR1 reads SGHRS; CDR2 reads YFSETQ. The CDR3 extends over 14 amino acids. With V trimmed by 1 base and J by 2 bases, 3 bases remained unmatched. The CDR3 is CASSLRDRAYEQYF. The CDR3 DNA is TGCGCCAGCAGCTTGAGGGACAGAGCCTACGAGCAGTACTTC.

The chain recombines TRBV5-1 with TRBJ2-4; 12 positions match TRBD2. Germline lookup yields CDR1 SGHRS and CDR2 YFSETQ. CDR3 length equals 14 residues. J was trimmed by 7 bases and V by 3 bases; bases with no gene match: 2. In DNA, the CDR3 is TGCGCCAGCAGCTCTGGGACTAGCGGGAACATTCAGTACTTC. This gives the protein CASSSGTSGNIQYF.

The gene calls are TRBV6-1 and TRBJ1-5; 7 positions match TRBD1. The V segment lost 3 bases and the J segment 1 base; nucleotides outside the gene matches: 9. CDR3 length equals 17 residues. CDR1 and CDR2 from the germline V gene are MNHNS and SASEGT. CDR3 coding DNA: TGTGCCAGCAGTGAGGAGGGGGCAGGTTACAGCAATCAGCCCCAGCATTTT. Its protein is CASSEEGAGYSNQPQHF.

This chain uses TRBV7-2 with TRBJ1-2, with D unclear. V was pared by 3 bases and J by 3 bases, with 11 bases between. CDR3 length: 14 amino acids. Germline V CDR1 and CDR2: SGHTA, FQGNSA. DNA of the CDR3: TGTGCCAGCAGCTTGGGGAACAGAGACTATGGCTACACCTTC. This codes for CASSLGNRDYGYTF.